Presented here are 3 T cell receptor beta chains from one specimen sequenced in a study of shared clonotypes between healthy human individuals. Using immunoSEQ multiplex PCR, the repertoire was profiled, and TCRdb retains in-frame clones only, with some absent. The sample has about 470,000 clones; roughly 77% are singletons. The sample was PBMCs. All receptors come from a middle-aged woman in good health. Some clones in this sample may be carry-over from other donors' samples.

V gene TRBV11-2 combines with J gene TRBJ2-1; 11 bases are a match to TRBD2. Trimming at V came to 5 bases and at J to 6 bases, leaving 9 bases not matched to a gene. Germline CDR1 reads SGHAT; CDR2 reads FQNNGV. The CDR3 has 16 amino acids. The CDR3 loop reads CASSPVAGGFRNEQFF. CDR3 nucleotide sequence: TGTGCCAGCAGCCCCGTAGCGGGAGGGTTCCGCAATGAGCAGTTCTTC.

The chain is built from TRBV5-1 and TRBJ2-3, with D perhaps TRBD1 (5 bases). The ends were cut back, 0 bases at V and 2 bases at J, with 7 bases in the middle. The CDR3 sequence is 14 residues long. Germline lookup yields CDR1 SGHRS and CDR2 YFSETQ. The CDR3 DNA reads as TGCGCCAGCAGCTTGGCGGACACCACAGATACGCAGTATTTT. It is translated as CASSLADTTDTQYF.

The chain joins TRBV10-1 to TRBJ2-1, with TRBD2 identical over 7 bases. CDR1 and CDR2 (germline): WNHNN, SYGVQD (reference sequence). CDR3 length: 16 amino acids. The V segment lost 5 bases and the J segment 6 bases; nucleotides outside the gene matches: 13. CDR3 region: CASSPRLALVGNEQFF. The CDR3 bases are TGCGCCAGCAGTCCCCGACTAGCTTTGGTCGGCAATGAGCAGTTCTTC.